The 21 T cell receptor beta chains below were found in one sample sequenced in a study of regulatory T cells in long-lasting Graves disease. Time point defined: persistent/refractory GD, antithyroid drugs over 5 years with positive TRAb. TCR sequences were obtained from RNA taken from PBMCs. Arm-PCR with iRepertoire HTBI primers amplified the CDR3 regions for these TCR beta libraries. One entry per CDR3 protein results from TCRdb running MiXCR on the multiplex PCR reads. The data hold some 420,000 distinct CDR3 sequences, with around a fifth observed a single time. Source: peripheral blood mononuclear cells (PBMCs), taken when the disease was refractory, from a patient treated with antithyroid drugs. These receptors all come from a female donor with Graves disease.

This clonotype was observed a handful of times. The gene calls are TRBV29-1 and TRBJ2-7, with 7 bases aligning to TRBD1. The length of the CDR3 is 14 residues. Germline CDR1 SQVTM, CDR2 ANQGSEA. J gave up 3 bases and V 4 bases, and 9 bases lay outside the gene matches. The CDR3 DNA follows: TGCAGCGTTGGTCCGGGACAGAGCCTCTACGAGCAGTACTTC. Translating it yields CSVGPGQSLYEQYF.

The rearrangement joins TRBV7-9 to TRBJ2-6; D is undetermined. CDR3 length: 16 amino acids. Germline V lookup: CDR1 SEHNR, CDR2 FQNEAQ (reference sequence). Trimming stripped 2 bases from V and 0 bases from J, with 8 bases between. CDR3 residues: CASSLSSLSGANVLTF. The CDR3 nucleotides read TGTGCCAGCAGCTTATCGTCTCTCTCTGGGGCCAACGTCCTGACTTTC.

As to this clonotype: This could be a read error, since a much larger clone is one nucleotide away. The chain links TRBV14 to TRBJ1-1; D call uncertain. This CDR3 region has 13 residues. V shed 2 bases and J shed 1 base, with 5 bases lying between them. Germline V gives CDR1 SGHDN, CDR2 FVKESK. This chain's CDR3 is CASSQWGNTEAFF. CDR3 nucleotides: TGTGCCAGCAGCCAATGGGGGAACACTGAAGCTTTCTTT. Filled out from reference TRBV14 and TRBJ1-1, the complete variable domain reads EAGVTQFPSHSVIEKGQTVTLRCDPISGHDNLYWYRRVMGKEIKFLLHFVKESKQDESGMPNNRFLAERTGGTYSTLKVQPAELEDSGVYFCASSQWGNTEAFFGQGTRLTVV.

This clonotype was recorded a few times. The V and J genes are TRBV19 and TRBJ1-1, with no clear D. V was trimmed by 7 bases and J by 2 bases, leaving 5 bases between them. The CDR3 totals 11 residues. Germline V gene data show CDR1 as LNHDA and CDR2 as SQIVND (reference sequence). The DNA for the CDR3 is TGTGCCAGTAAAAGTAACACTGAAGCTTTCTTT. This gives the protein CASKSNTEAFF.

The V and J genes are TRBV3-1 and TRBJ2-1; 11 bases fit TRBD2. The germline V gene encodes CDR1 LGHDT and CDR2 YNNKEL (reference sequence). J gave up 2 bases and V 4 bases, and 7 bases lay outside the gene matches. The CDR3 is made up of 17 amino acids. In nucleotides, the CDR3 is TGTGCCAGCAGCCGATCTCATAGCGGGGGGGCCTACAATGAGCAGTTCTTC. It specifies CASSRSHSGGAYNEQFF.

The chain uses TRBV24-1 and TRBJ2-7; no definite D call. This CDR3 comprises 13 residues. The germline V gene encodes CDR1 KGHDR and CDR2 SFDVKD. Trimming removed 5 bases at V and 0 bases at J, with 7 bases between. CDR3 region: CATSGPFSYEQYF. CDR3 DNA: TGTGCCACCAGTGGGCCTTTCTCCTACGAGCAGTACTTC.

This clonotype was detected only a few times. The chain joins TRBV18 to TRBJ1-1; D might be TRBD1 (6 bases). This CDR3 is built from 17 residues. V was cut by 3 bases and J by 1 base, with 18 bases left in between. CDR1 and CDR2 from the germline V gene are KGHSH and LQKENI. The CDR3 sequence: CASSPTGTTLENTEAFF. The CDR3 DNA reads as TGTGCCAGCTCACCGACAGGAACGACCCTCGAGAACACTGAAGCTTTCTTT.

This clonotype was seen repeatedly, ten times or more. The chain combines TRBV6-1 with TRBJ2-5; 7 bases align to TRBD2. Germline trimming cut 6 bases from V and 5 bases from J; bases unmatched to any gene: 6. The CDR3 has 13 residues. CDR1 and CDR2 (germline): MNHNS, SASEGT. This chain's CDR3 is CASRTGGEETQYF. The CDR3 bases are TGTGCCAGCAGGACGGGAGGCGAGGAGACCCAGTACTTC.

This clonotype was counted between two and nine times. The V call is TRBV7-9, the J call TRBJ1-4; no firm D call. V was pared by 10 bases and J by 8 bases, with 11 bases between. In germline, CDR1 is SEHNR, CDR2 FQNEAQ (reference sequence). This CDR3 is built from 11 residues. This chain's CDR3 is CAITEQEKLFF. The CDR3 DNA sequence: TGTGCCATTACGGAACAGGAAAAACTGTTTTTT.

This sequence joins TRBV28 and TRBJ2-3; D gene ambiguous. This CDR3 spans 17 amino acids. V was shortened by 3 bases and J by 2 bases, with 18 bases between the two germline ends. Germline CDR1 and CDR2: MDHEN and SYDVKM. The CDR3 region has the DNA TGTGCCAGCAGTTTCTCGGCATTGGAACTCAACACAGATACGCAGTATTTT. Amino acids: CASSFSALELNTDTQYF.

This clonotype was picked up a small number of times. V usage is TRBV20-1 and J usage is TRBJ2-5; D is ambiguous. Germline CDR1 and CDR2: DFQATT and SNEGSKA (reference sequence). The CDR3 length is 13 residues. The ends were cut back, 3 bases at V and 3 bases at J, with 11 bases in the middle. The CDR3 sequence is CSASGWGEETQYF. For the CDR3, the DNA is TGCAGTGCTAGCGGGTGGGGTGAAGAGACCCAGTACTTC.

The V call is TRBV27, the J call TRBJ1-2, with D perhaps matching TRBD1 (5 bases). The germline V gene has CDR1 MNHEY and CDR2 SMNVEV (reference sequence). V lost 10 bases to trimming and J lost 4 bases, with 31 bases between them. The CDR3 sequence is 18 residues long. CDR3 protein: CATSLTRDGGPPSYGYTF. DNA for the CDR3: TGTGCCACCAGCTTAACTAGGGACGGAGGACCCCCTTCCTATGGCTACACCTTC.

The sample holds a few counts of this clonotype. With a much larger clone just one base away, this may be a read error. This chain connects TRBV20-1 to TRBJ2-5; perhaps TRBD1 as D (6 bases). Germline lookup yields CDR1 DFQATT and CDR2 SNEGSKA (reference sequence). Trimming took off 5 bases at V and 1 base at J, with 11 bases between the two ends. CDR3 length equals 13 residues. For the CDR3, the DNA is TGCAGTGCTGCCCAGGACAGCCAAGAGACCCAGTACTTC. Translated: CSAAQDSQETQYF.

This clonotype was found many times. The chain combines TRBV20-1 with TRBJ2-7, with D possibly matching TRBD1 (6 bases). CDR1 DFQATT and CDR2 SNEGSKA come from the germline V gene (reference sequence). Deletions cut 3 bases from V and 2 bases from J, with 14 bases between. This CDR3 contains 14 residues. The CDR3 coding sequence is TGCAGTGCTAGCAAAGGGGGTTTGACCTACGAGCAGTACTTC. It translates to CSASKGGLTYEQYF.

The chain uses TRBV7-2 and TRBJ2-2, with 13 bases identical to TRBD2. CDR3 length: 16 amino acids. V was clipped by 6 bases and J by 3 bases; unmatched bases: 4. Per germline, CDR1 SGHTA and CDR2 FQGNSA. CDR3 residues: CASRTSGGLYTGELFF. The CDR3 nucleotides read TGTGCCAGCAGGACTAGCGGGGGGCTCTACACCGGGGAGCTGTTTTTT.

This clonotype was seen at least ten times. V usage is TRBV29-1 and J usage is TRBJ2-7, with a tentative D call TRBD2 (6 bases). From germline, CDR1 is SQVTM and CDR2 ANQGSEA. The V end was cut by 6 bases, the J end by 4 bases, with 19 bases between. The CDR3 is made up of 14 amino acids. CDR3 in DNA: TGCAGCGTCCGGCGGGGCTCCCAGGGATACGAGCAGTACTTC. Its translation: CSVRRGSQGYEQYF.

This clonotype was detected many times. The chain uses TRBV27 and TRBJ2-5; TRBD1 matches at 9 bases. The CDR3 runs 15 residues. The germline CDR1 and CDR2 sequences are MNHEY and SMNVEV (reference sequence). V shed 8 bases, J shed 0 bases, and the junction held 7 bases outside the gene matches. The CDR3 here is CASGHRGLNQETQYF. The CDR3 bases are TGTGCCAGCGGTCACAGGGGGCTGAACCAAGAGACCCAGTACTTC.

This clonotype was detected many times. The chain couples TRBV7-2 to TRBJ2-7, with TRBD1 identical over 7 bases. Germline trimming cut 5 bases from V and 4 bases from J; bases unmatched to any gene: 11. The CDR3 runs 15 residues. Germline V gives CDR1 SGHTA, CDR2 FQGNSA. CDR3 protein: CASSPAPGQSYEQYF. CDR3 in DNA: TGTGCCAGCAGCCCGGCGCCGGGACAGAGTTACGAGCAGTACTTC. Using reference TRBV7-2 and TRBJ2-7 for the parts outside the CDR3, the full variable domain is GAGVSQSPSNKVTEKGKDVELRCDPISGHTALYWYRQSLGQGLEFLIYFQGNSAPDKSGLPSDRFSAERTGGSVSTLTIQRTQQEDSAVYLCASSPAPGQSYEQYFGPGTRLTVT.

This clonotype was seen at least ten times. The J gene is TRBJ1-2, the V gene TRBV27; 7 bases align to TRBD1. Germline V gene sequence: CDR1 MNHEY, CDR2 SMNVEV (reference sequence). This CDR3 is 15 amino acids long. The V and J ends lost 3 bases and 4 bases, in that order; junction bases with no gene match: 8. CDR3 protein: CASSFGTERGYGYTF. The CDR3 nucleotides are TGTGCCAGCAGTTTCGGGACAGAACGTGGCTATGGCTACACCTTC.

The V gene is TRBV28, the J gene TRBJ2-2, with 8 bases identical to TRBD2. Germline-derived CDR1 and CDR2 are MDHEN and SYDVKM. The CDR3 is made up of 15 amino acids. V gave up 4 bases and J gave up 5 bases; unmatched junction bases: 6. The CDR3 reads CASSSSGRKTGELFF. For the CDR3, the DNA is TGTGCCAGCAGTTCGAGCGGGAGAAAGACCGGGGAGCTGTTTTTT.

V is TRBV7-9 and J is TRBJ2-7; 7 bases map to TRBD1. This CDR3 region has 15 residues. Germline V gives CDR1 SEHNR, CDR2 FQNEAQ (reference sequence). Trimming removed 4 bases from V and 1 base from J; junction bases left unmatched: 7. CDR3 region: CASSSGTDPSYEQYF. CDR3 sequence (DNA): TGTGCCAGCAGCTCTGGGACAGACCCTTCCTACGAGCAGTACTTC. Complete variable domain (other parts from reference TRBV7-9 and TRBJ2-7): DTGVSQNPRHKITKRGQNVTFRCDPISEHNRLYWYRQTLGQGPEFLTYFQNEAQLEKSRLLSDRFSAERPKGSFSTLEIQRTEQGDSAMYLCASSSGTDPSYEQYFGPGTRLTVT.